This T cell receptor beta chain was profiled in a study of T cell responses to AZD1222 COVID-19 vaccine. In regard to this clone: Its target is not known.

Sequencing used immunoSEQ multiplex PCR; TCRdb keeps in-frame clones, though not all of them. The table lists about 54,000 clones, about 85% of them singletons. The germline V gene encodes CDR1 MNHEY and CDR2 SMNVEV (reference sequence). The CDR3 has 15 residues. V gave up 0 bases and J gave up 0 bases, with 6 bases separating them. Study-level points and caveats: The donors showed a predominance of white British ancestry and of females, with possible underestimation of clonal diversity. Targeting of unmutated variant regions was reportedly seen in nearly half of spike-specific TCRs. Increased Spike-specific TCR breadth and depth were observed after two AZD1222 doses. Baseline testing showed seropositivity in only a handful of AZD1222 recipients.

V usage is TRBV27 and J usage is TRBJ1-3, with D unclear. Sequencing used peripheral blood, obtained on day 0 of AZD1222 vaccination. This receptor was obtained from an adult in good health. CDR3 residues: CASSLSSGSGNTIYF. The DNA for the CDR3 is TGTGCCAGCAGTTTATCCTCAGGCTCTGGAAACACCATATATTTT.